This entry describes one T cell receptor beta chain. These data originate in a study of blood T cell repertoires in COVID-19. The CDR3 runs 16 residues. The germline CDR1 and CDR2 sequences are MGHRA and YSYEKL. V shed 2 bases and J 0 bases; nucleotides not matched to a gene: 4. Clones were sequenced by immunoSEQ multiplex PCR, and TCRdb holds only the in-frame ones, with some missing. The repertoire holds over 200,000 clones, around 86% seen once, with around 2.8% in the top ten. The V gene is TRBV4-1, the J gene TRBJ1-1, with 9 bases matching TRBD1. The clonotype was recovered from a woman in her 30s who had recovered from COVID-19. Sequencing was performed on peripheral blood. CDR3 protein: CASSQTGGWVNTEAFF. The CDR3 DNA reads TGCGCCAGCAGCCAAACAGGGGGCTGGGTGAACACTGAAGCTTTCTTT.